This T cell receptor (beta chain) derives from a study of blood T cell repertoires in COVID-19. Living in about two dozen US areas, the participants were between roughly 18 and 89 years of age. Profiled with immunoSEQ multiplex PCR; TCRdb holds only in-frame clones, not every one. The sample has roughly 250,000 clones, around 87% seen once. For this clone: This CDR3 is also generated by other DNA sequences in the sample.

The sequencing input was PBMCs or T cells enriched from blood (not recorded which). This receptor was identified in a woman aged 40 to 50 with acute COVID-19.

The CDR3 region has the DNA TGTGCCAGCAGTCTGGGGGGGGCTGGCTACACCTTC. It encodes CASSLGGAGYTF. The chain combines TRBV12-3 or TRBV12-4 with TRBJ1-2; possibly TRBD1 for D (6 bases). The CDR3 length is 12 residues. V was cut by 5 bases and J by 7 bases, with 11 bases left in between.